Following are 27 T cell receptor beta chains from one sample sequenced in a study of shared clonotypes between healthy human individuals (dated by TCRdb to 2020 to 2022). Library preparation used the immunoSEQ multiplex PCR assay. What TCRdb holds here is the immuneACCESS table cut down to in-frame rearrangements. Part of the clones is not present; checked against another copy, under half of the missing clones reflect an unresolved V gene, and the others are unexplained. The sample includes around 1,100,000 clones, with about 72% observed a single time. The ten most abundant clones make up 0.85% to 1% of the sample. The sequenced sample was memory CD4+ T cells from PBMCs. This specimen's cell subset or site label, per the study, means: CD45RA-negative fraction. Source of these receptors: a man aged 18 to 30 in good health. Some clones in this sample may be carry-over from other donors' samples.

The J gene is TRBJ2-1, the V gene TRBV5-1; no clear D gene. CDR1 SGHRS and CDR2 YFSETQ come from the germline V gene. The ends were cut back, 0 bases at V and 0 bases at J, with 13 bases in the middle. There are 17 residues in the CDR3. The CDR3, as DNA: TGCGCCAGCAGCTTGGGGGCTCGGGCAAGCTCCTACAATGAGCAGTTCTTC. Its translation is CASSLGARASSYNEQFF.

The rearrangement links TRBV28 to TRBJ2-5, with D possibly being TRBD1 or TRBD2 (5 bases each). Trimming pared 6 bases from V and 4 bases from J, leaving 15 bases between. Germline CDR1 and CDR2: MDHEN and SYDVKM. The CDR3 loop spans 14 amino acids. CDR3 sequence (DNA): TGTGCCAGCAGACCCCAGGGACCCGTAGAGACCCAGTACTTC. Translating gives CASRPQGPVETQYF.

This chain connects TRBV28 to TRBJ2-2; 10 nucleotides agree with TRBD2. The CDR3 spans 16 residues. Germline trimming cut 3 bases from V and 6 bases from J; bases unmatched to any gene: 7. Germline V gene lookup returns CDR1 MDHEN and CDR2 SYDVKM. In DNA, the CDR3 is TGTGCCAGCAGTTTGAGTCTAGCGGGAGCTTCCGGGGAGCTGTTTTTT. Translating it yields CASSLSLAGASGELFF. Complete variable domain (other parts from reference TRBV28 and TRBJ2-2): DVKVTQSSRYLVKRTGEKVFLECVQDMDHENMFWYRQDPGLGLRLIYFSYDVKMKEKGDIPEGYSVSREKKERFSLILESASTNQTSMYLCASSLSLAGASGELFFGEGSRLTVL.

This clone was counted once. The CDR3 DNA is TGTGCCTCCCGCCGGAGCTCCTACAATGAGCAGTTCTTC. This codes for CASRRSSYNEQFF. The chain links TRBV5-8 to TRBJ2-1; D is undetermined. The V gene's germline CDR1 is SGHTS and CDR2 YDEGEE. The CDR3 runs 13 residues. Trimming left V 10 bases short and J 0 bases short, with 11 bases between.

The chain employs TRBV5-4 and TRBJ2-1, with a tentative D call TRBD1 (5 bases). From germline, CDR1 is SGHNT and CDR2 YYREEE (reference sequence). The CDR3 consists of 13 residues. The V gene lost 3 bases and the J gene lost 7 bases, with 11 bases spanning the gap. CDR3 sequence (DNA): TGTGCCAGCAGCTGGGCCCAGGGTAATGAGCAGTTCTTC. Translating it yields CASSWAQGNEQFF.

The sample holds one count of this clone. This rearrangement joins TRBV11-2 to TRBJ1-5; no reliable D call. The CDR3 is 13 amino acids. Germline CDR1 and CDR2: SGHAT and FQNNGV. The V end lost 5 bases, the J end lost 4 bases, and 9 bases lay between the germline ends. CDR3 sequence reads: CASSPDGNQPQHF. CDR3 DNA: TGTGCCAGCAGCCCGGACGGAAATCAGCCCCAGCATTTT.

The rearrangement links TRBV5-1 to TRBJ1-2; 12 bases line up with TRBD1. V was pared by 3 bases and J by 8 bases, with 8 bases of the junction left unmatched. The CDR3 is 15 residues long. In germline, CDR1 is SGHRS, CDR2 YFSETQ. The CDR3 region is CASSSMGQGAGGYTF. The CDR3 DNA follows: TGCGCCAGCAGCTCAATGGGACAGGGGGCAGGAGGCTACACCTTC.

This clone was seen a single time. CDR3 in amino acids: CASGPPENTEAFF. The DNA for the CDR3 is TGTGCCAGCGGCCCTCCAGAGAACACTGAAGCTTTCTTT. The J gene is TRBJ1-1, the V gene TRBV5-5, with D hard to call. The CDR3 loop spans 13 amino acids. Per the germline V gene, CDR1 is SGHKS and CDR2 is YYEKEE (reference sequence). V was shortened by 7 bases and J by 1 base, with 11 bases between the two germline ends.

The chain combines TRBV15 with TRBJ2-7, with 9 bases fitting TRBD2. Germline lookup yields CDR1 LNHNV and CDR2 YYDKDF (reference sequence). V lost 0 bases and J lost 2; bases outside the gene matches: 5. There are 16 residues in the CDR3. The CDR3 DNA sequence: TGTGCCACCAGCAGAGACCGGACTAGCGCTACCTACGAGCAGTACTTC. Translating it yields CATSRDRTSATYEQYF. Complete variable domain (other parts from reference TRBV15 and TRBJ2-7): DAMVIQNPRYQVTQFGKPVTLSCSQTLNHNVMYWYQQKSSQAPKLLFHYYDKDFNNEADTPDNFQSRRPNTSFCFLDIRSPGLGDTAMYLCATSRDRTSATYEQYFGPGTRLTVT.

The chain is built from TRBV28 and TRBJ2-1; 13 nucleotides line up with TRBD2. Germline loops: CDR1 MDHEN, CDR2 SYDVKM. The CDR3 extends over 16 amino acids. J lost 2 bases, V lost 6 bases, and 4 bases had no gene match. DNA of the CDR3: TGTGCCAGCAGGCATACTAGCGGGAGGGCCTACAATGAGCAGTTCTTC. Translated: CASRHTSGRAYNEQFF.

This clone was detected only a few times. The chain recombines TRBV29-1 with TRBJ2-5, with D possibly called TRBD1 or TRBD2 (5 bases each). The J call is in doubt because the DNA end fits TRBJ2-7 better. The CDR3 consists of 14 residues. CDR1 SQVTM and CDR2 ANQGSEA come from the germline V gene. The CDR3, as DNA: TGCAGCGTCTTTGGGGGAAACGGGGTGTCCGAGCAGTACTTC. This translates into CSVFGGNGVSEQYF.

This clone was counted ten times or more. This chain links TRBV5-1 with TRBJ2-1, with TRBD1 as a possible D gene (6 bases). The CDR3 consists of 16 residues. Germline values: CDR1 SGHRS, CDR2 YFSETQ. The germline V and J ends were trimmed by 7 bases and 3 bases, with 20 bases remaining between them. This CDR3 is CASRNRLGANYNEQFF. CDR3 DNA: TGCGCCAGCCGGAATCGGTTGGGGGCAAACTACAATGAGCAGTTCTTC.

The chain joins TRBV29-1 to TRBJ2-5; 10 positions agree with TRBD2. Per the germline V gene, CDR1 is SQVTM and CDR2 is ANQGSEA. The J segment lost 3 bases and the V segment lost 1 base, leaving 5 bases of the junction unmatched. This CDR3 region has 15 residues. The CDR3 loop is CSVEGASGSEETQYF. The CDR3, as DNA: TGCAGCGTTGAAGGGGCTAGCGGGAGTGAAGAGACCCAGTACTTC.

This chain connects TRBV6-6 to TRBJ1-5; no clear D. Looked up from germline, CDR1 is MNHNY and CDR2 is SVGAGI (reference sequence). The CDR3 totals 16 residues. Trimming shortened V by 1 base and J by 4 bases, and 14 bases separated the two germline ends. CDR3 sequence reads: CASSYFKSANNQPQHF. DNA of the CDR3: TGTGCCAGCAGTTACTTTAAGTCAGCGAATAATCAGCCCCAGCATTTT.

V and J are TRBV5-6 and TRBJ2-7; the D gene is possibly TRBD2 (6 bases). Germline assignment: CDR1 SGHDT and CDR2 YYEEEE. The length of the CDR3 is 15 residues. The V end was cut by 4 bases, the J end by 2 bases, with 16 bases between. The CDR3 nucleotides are TGTGCCAGCAGCCGGGGGTTACTAACCCCCTACGAGCAGTACTTC. It is translated as CASSRGLLTPYEQYF.

This clone was seen only once. This sequence joins TRBV10-1 and TRBJ2-5, with D possibly being TRBD1 or TRBD2 (5 bases each). V lost 6 bases, J lost 1 base, and 12 bases lay in between. The germline gives CDR1 WNHNN, CDR2 SYGVQD (reference sequence). This CDR3 comprises 14 residues. CDR3 DNA sequence: TGCGCCAGCAGCGAGGGACGGTTCCAAGAGACCCAGTACTTC. Translation gives CASSEGRFQETQYF.

This sequence joins TRBV5-1 and TRBJ2-7; D ambiguous. V was trimmed by 4 bases and J by 3 bases, leaving 17 bases between them. CDR1 SGHRS and CDR2 YFSETQ come from the germline V gene. This CDR3 region has 15 residues. The DNA of the CDR3 is TGCGCCAGCAGCCCCCGGGTCACGGTCTTCTACGAGCAGTACTTC. This sequence encodes CASSPRVTVFYEQYF.

V usage is TRBV2 and J usage is TRBJ2-2; 7 bases are a match to TRBD2. There are 14 residues in the CDR3. Germline trimming cut 11 bases from V and 0 bases from J; bases unmatched to any gene: 6. Germline CDR1 reads SNHLY; CDR2 reads FYNNEI. The CDR3 region is CAVSSGTNTGELFF. The CDR3 coding sequence is TGTGCCGTGTCTAGCGGAACGAACACCGGGGAGCTGTTTTTT.

This CDR3 is CASSSGAVGNTIYF. The CDR3 DNA reads as TGTGCCAGCAGCTCGGGGGCGGTTGGAAACACCATATATTTT. The rearrangement uses TRBV5-4 and TRBJ1-3; D is perhaps TRBD1 (6 bases). V lost 3 bases and J lost 3, with 10 bases in between. The CDR3 is made up of 14 amino acids. In germline, CDR1 is SGHNT, CDR2 YYREEE (reference sequence).

V and J are TRBV30 and TRBJ2-1, with 7 nucleotides matching TRBD2. Looked up from germline, CDR1 is GTSNPN and CDR2 is SVGIG (reference sequence). The trim removed 1 base at V and 1 base at J, leaving 4 bases unmatched. CDR3 length equals 15 residues. CDR3 sequence: CAWSGSGISYNEQFF. The CDR3 coding sequence is TGTGCCTGGAGTGGGAGCGGGATTTCCTACAATGAGCAGTTCTTC.

About this clone itself: Other nucleotide sequences in the sample specify the same CDR3. The chain combines TRBV4-1 with TRBJ1-1; maybe TRBD1 (5 bases). V lost 1 base to trimming and J lost 4 bases, with 13 bases between them. This CDR3 is built from 15 residues. Germline V CDR1 and CDR2: MGHRA, YSYEKL. The CDR3 protein is CASSQVYRGGTEAFF. The CDR3, as DNA: TGCGCCAGCAGCCAAGTTTATAGGGGAGGCACTGAAGCTTTCTTT.

The chain employs TRBV7-2 and TRBJ1-3; D gene uncertain. The CDR3 is 14 residues long. CDR1 and CDR2 (germline): SGHTA, FQGNSA. V was cut by 1 base and J by 0 bases, with 4 bases left in between. The CDR3 region is CASSLVYSGNTIYF. CDR3 in DNA: TGTGCCAGCAGCTTAGTTTACTCTGGAAACACCATATATTTT.

This clone turned up a few times. The genes are TRBV28 and TRBJ1-2; 10 nucleotides match TRBD1. The ends lost 8 bases at V and 3 bases at J; junction bases unmatched: 6. CDR1 and CDR2 (germline): MDHEN, SYDVKM. The CDR3 is 14 amino acids. The chain's CDR3 is CASCGTGVYYGYTF. DNA of the CDR3: TGTGCCAGCTGCGGGACAGGGGTATACTATGGCTACACCTTC.

This chain joins TRBV4-2 and TRBJ1-3; D is ambiguous. Germline CDR1 is LGHNA and CDR2 is YNFKEQ. Deletions cut 7 bases from V and 7 bases from J, with 14 bases between. CDR3 length: 13 amino acids. The CDR3 sequence: CASKSGSDNTIYF. In DNA form, the CDR3 reads TGTGCCAGCAAGTCTGGTTCAGATAACACCATATATTTT.

V is TRBV11-2 and J is TRBJ1-3; D is undetermined. V was shortened by 1 base and J by 0 bases, with 10 bases between the two germline ends. This CDR3 has 16 residues. Germline values: CDR1 SGHAT, CDR2 FQNNGV. The CDR3 region has the DNA TGTGCCAGCAGCTTAGTAGGTGCCAGCTCTGGAAACACCATATATTTT. Translated, it gives CASSLVGASSGNTIYF.

The chain joins TRBV29-1 to TRBJ2-3; TRBD2 aligns across 13 bases. CDR1 SQVTM and CDR2 ANQGSEA come from the germline V gene. The J segment lost 2 bases and the V segment lost 6 bases, leaving 5 bases of the junction unmatched. The length of the CDR3 is 15 residues. The CDR3 DNA reads as TGCAGCGTGACGACTAGCGGGAGGACCACAGATACGCAGTATTTT. Translating it yields CSVTTSGRTTDTQYF.

The J gene is TRBJ2-2, the V gene TRBV10-3; the match to TRBD2 covers 13 bases. The J segment lost 5 bases and the V segment lost 6 bases, leaving 9 bases of the junction unmatched. The CDR3 runs to 17 residues. Looked up from germline, CDR1 is ENHRY and CDR2 is SYGVKD. The CDR3: CAISQLRLAGGTGELFF. CDR3 DNA sequence: TGTGCCATCAGCCAGCTTCGACTAGCGGGGGGTACCGGGGAGCTGTTTTTT.